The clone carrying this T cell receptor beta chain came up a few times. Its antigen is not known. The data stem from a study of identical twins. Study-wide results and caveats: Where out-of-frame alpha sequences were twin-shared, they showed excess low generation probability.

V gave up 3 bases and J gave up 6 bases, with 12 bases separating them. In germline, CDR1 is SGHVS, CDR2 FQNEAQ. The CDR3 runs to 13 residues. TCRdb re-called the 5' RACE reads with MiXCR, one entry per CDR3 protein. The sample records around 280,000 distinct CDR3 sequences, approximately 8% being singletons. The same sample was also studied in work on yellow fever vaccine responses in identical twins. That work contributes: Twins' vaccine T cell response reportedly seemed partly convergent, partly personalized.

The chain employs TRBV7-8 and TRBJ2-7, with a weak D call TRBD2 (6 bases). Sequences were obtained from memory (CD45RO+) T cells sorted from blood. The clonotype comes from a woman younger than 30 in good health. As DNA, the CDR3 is TGTGCCAGCAGCTTTAGCGGCAGCACCGAGCAGTACTTC. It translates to CASSFSGSTEQYF.